This record covers a single TCR beta chain. Its cognate antigen is unknown. Germline V gives CDR1 KGHDR, CDR2 SFDVKD. The V end lost 4 bases, the J end lost 2 bases, and 9 bases lay between the germline ends. This CDR3 comprises 14 residues. This entry belongs to a study of vaccination and CD4 T cells after COVID-19. Study-wide context: With several mild cases and one severe, convalescent patients were SARS-CoV-2 positive by nasal swab PCR.

Sequence data for DNA of cultured CD4+ T cells were generated by the Oncomine TCR Beta short-read assay. One entry per CDR3 protein results from TCRdb running MiXCR on the PCR reads. Of around 20,000 distinct CDR3 sequences in the sample, 53% were seen once. Treatment in this sample: approximately 9-day PBMC culture with coronavirus spike peptide pools or control peptides (ViraFEST assay). The ViraFEST method relied on peptide pools to expand antigen-specific T cells, followed by TCR sequencing. Sequenced here: CD4+ T cells from blood, cultured in vitro, sampled before SARS-CoV-2 vaccination. The chain is built from TRBV24-1 and TRBJ2-3; unclear D gene. The sequence was collected from a human donor who had recovered from COVID-19. Here the CDR3 DNA reads TGTGCCACCAGTGAAGGGCCGTACACAGATACGCAGTATTTT. Protein sequence: CATSEGPYTDTQYF.